This T cell receptor beta chain was documented in a study of T cell changes during pregnancy in multiple sclerosis. Clones were read by immunoSEQ multiplex PCR, and TCRdb kept only the in-frame ones, dropping some. The sample consists of 40,000 to 50,000 clones, just over 90% of them appearing once. The CDR3 sequence is 13 residues long. Germline loops: CDR1 LNHDA, CDR2 SQIVND (reference sequence). Trimming left V 11 bases short and J 2 bases short, with 14 bases between. This clonotype was sampled from a female donor with multiple sclerosis, enrolled in a pregnancy study. The V and J genes are TRBV19 and TRBJ2-3, with D tentatively TRBD1 (6 bases). Specimen: CD4+ T cells from peripheral blood mononuclear cells, collected in the third trimester of pregnancy. CDR3 sequence: CACRDIVTDTQYF. CDR3 sequence (DNA): TGTGCCTGCCGGGACATCGTCACAGATACGCAGTATTTT.